The 20 T cell receptor beta chains in this list originate from one sample, sequenced in a study of blood T cells in healthy people across ages. Alongside a J-beta primer mix, a sample-barcoded 5' primer served in a second PCR lasting about 6 to 11 cycles. TCRdb re-analysed the 5' RACE reads in MiXCR, keeping a single row per CDR3 protein. The data contain about 770,000 distinct CDR3 sequences, more than 40% of them seen just once; the ten biggest clones take up about a fifth. Input material: blood. These receptors originate from a man in his sixties in good health.

The rearrangement uses TRBV5-6 and TRBJ1-1; 12 positions agree with TRBD1. This CDR3 has 15 amino acids. Looked up from germline, CDR1 is SGHDT and CDR2 is YYEEEE. The J segment lost 6 bases and the V segment lost 4 bases, leaving 7 bases of the junction unmatched. DNA for the CDR3: TGTGCCAGCAGCCGGGACAGGGGGCGGTGGGCTGAAGCTTTCTTT. It encodes CASSRDRGRWAEAFF.

This clonotype has more than one count but fewer than ten. The V gene is TRBV27, the J gene TRBJ1-6; TRBD1 might be the D (6 bases). This CDR3 is 16 amino acids long. CDR1 and CDR2 (germline): MNHEY, SMNVEV (reference sequence). V dropped 6 bases and J dropped 10 bases, with 22 bases sitting between them. CDR3 sequence reads: CASSSTWGAGRSPLHF. The CDR3 coding sequence is TGTGCCAGCAGCTCTACTTGGGGGGCAGGAAGATCACCCCTCCACTTT.

The chain joins TRBV9 to TRBJ2-1; 7 bases are shared with TRBD1. The J call may be mistaken, given a closer DNA end match to TRBJ2-7. The CDR3 spans 15 residues. Germline V gene sequence: CDR1 SGDLS, CDR2 YYNGEE. The CDR3 region has the DNA TGTGCCAGCAGCGTAGGGGACAGAAAATACAATGAGCAGTACTTC. It translates to CASSVGDRKYNEQYF.

The rearrangement links TRBV2 to TRBJ1-5, with D unresolved. The V end lost 3 bases, the J end lost 0 bases, and 9 bases lay between the germline ends. This CDR3 spans 15 amino acids. Germline-derived CDR1 and CDR2 are SNHLY and FYNNEI. CDR3 in amino acids: CASSEGSHSNQPQHF. The CDR3 DNA is TGTGCCAGCAGTGAGGGCAGTCATAGCAATCAGCCCCAGCATTTT.

The V and J genes are TRBV4-3 and TRBJ1-3; unclear D gene. Germline V CDR1 and CDR2: LGHNA, YSLEER. Trimming stripped 0 bases from V and 0 bases from J, with 9 bases between. The length of the CDR3 is 16 residues. The CDR3 DNA reads as TGCGCCAGCAGCCAAGAAGACTACCTCTCTGGAAACACCATATATTTT. Protein: CASSQEDYLSGNTIYF.

In regard to this clonotype: One junction end disagrees with the germline gene, perhaps due to a read error. The J gene is TRBJ2-1, the V gene TRBV25-1, with TRBD1 matching over 12 bases. The germline V gene has CDR1 MGHDK and CDR2 SYGVNS. This CDR3 is 15 amino acids long. In nucleotides, the CDR3 is TGTGCCGGCAGTGTTCTGGGACAGGGGGCGAGTGAGCAGTTCTTC. Residues: CAGSVLGQGASEQFF.

The rearrangement joins TRBV7-6 to TRBJ2-6; 7 bases are a match to TRBD1. The CDR3 is 19 amino acids. Germline CDR1 is SGHVS and CDR2 is FNYEAQ. V gave up 5 bases and J gave up 2 bases; unmatched junction bases: 15. This chain's CDR3 is CASSLRDRDSSTGANVLTF. The DNA for the CDR3 is TGTGCCAGCAGCCTCCGAGACAGGGACAGTTCAACTGGGGCCAACGTCCTGACTTTC.

This clonotype has more than one count but fewer than ten. The chain joins TRBV5-6 to TRBJ2-2; D remains ambiguous. This CDR3 has 16 residues. V was shortened by 7 bases and J by 0 bases, with 16 bases between the two germline ends. Germline V gene sequence: CDR1 SGHDT, CDR2 YYEEEE. The CDR3 protein is CASHAQETSNTGELFF. CDR3 in DNA: TGTGCCAGCCATGCCCAGGAAACATCGAACACCGGGGAGCTGTTTTTT. The variable domain in full, with the rest retrieved from reference TRBV5-6 and TRBJ2-2, is DAGVTQSPTHLIKTRGQQVTLRCSPKSGHDTVSWYQQALGQGPQFIFQYYEEEERQRGNFPDRFSGHQFPNYSSELNVNALLLGDSALYLCASHAQETSNTGELFFGEGSRLTVL.

In its sample, this clonotype was seen a few times. J is TRBJ2-3 and V is TRBV20-1; 8 positions match TRBD2. CDR1 and CDR2 from the germline V gene are DFQATT and SNEGSKA (reference sequence). The CDR3 has 15 amino acids. Germline trimming cut 0 bases from V and 2 bases from J; bases unmatched to any gene: 4. CDR3 nucleotides: TGCAGTGCTAGAGATTACGGGGGGGTCACAGATACGCAGTATTTT. It is translated as CSARDYGGVTDTQYF.

This clonotype was recorded a few times. The CDR3 region is CSVGTGGARSSYEQYF. DNA for the CDR3: TGCAGCGTTGGGACAGGGGGCGCCCGGAGCTCCTACGAGCAGTACTTC. V is TRBV29-1 and J is TRBJ2-7; 11 bases agree with TRBD1. Germline V CDR1 and CDR2: SQVTM, ANQGSEA. This CDR3 contains 16 residues. V was clipped by 4 bases and J by 0 bases; unmatched bases: 8.

This sequence joins TRBV7-9 and TRBJ2-7; D ambiguous. V dropped 5 bases and J dropped 4 bases, with 15 bases sitting between them. Germline loops: CDR1 SEHNR, CDR2 FQNEAQ (reference sequence). This CDR3 is built from 14 residues. The CDR3 loop reads CASSLGDWVYEQYF. The CDR3 DNA reads TGTGCCAGCAGCCTCGGCGACTGGGTTTACGAGCAGTACTTC. The variable domain in full, completed from reference TRBV7-9 and TRBJ2-7, reads DTGVSQNPRHKITKRGQNVTFRCDPISEHNRLYWYRQTLGQGPEFLTYFQNEAQLEKSRLLSDRFSAERPKGSFSTLEIQRTEQGDSAMYLCASSLGDWVYEQYFGPGTRLTVT.

This chain joins TRBV6-2 or TRBV6-3 and TRBJ2-5; TRBD1 might be the D (6 bases). CDR1 and CDR2 from the germline V gene are MNHEY and SVGEGT. V lost 5 bases and J 5 bases, leaving 18 bases between the germline ends. CDR3 length equals 15 residues. CDR3 nucleotides: TGTGCCAGCAGTAACGAGGCAGGGGTTCGGGAGACCCAGTACTTC. It translates to CASSNEAGVRETQYF.

The chain carries TRBV12-3 or TRBV12-4 and TRBJ2-1; TRBD1 matches 9 bases. This CDR3 comprises 14 residues. The V and J ends lost 4 bases and 6 bases, in that order; junction bases with no gene match: 4. Here the CDR3 reads CASSSQGARNEQFF. The CDR3 nucleotides read TGTGCCAGCAGTTCACAGGGGGCCCGCAATGAGCAGTTCTTC.

The chain has TRBV25-1 and TRBJ2-7, with D possibly TRBD2 on 5 matching bases. Trimming stripped 8 bases from V and 2 bases from J, with 10 bases between. The CDR3 is 12 amino acids. CDR1 is MGHDK, CDR2 SYGVNS, per germline. The CDR3, as DNA: TGTGCCAGCGAGGGAATAGCCTACGAGCAGTACTTC. Translating gives CASEGIAYEQYF.

This clonotype was counted a few times. V usage is TRBV12-3 or TRBV12-4 and J usage is TRBJ1-1; D unresolved. V was trimmed by 3 bases and J by 4 bases, leaving 12 bases between them. The CDR3 contains 14 residues. CDR3: CASSFKGSGTEAFF. CDR3 bases: TGTGCCAGCAGTTTCAAAGGGTCTGGCACTGAAGCTTTCTTT.

The gene calls are TRBV27 and TRBJ1-1; D possibly corresponds to TRBD1 (6 bases). Trimming stripped 5 bases from V and 6 bases from J, with 16 bases between. The CDR3 has 14 amino acids. Per the germline V gene, CDR1 is MNHEY and CDR2 is SMNVEV (reference sequence). In DNA form, the CDR3 reads TGTGCCAGCAGTCCTGCTACGGGGGCCCCTGAAGCTTTCTTT. It translates to CASSPATGAPEAFF.

This clonotype was observed many times. The chain carries TRBV29-1 and TRBJ2-1, with TRBD1 matching over 8 bases. The CDR3 is 13 amino acids. V was pared by 5 bases and J by 7 bases, with 7 bases of the junction left unmatched. Germline V gives CDR1 SQVTM, CDR2 ANQGSEA. The CDR3 here is CSVRDRGGNEQFF. Written as DNA, the CDR3 is TGCAGCGTTCGCGACAGGGGTGGGAATGAGCAGTTCTTC.

This clonotype has a handful of counts. This chain uses TRBV11-3 with TRBJ2-1, with a weak D call TRBD2 (5 bases). V was trimmed by 5 bases and J by 9 bases, leaving 8 bases between them. CDR1 is SGHNT, CDR2 YENEEA, per germline. The length of the CDR3 is 11 residues. This CDR3 is CASSAEGEQFF. As DNA, the CDR3 is TGTGCCAGCAGCGCTGAGGGTGAGCAGTTCTTC.

V and J are TRBV5-1 and TRBJ1-5; D is possibly TRBD1 (5 bases). The germline gives CDR1 SGHRS, CDR2 YFSETQ. The CDR3 loop spans 14 amino acids. Trimming removed 4 bases at V and 7 bases at J, with 15 bases between. The CDR3 is CASSPLGGRQPQHF. The CDR3 DNA sequence: TGCGCCAGCAGCCCGCTCGGGGGTCGGCAGCCCCAGCATTTT.

This clonotype showed up just a few times. This chain uses TRBV7-2 with TRBJ2-5; D remains unclear. There are 13 residues in the CDR3. Trimming pared 2 bases from V and 1 base from J, leaving 5 bases between. Germline V gene lookup returns CDR1 SGHTA and CDR2 FQGNSA. The CDR3 region is CASSLSVQETQYF. The CDR3 DNA reads as TGTGCCAGCAGCTTATCGGTCCAAGAGACCCAGTACTTC.